Sequencing of this T cell receptor (beta chain) was carried out in a study of T cells in Graves' hyperthyroidism and ophthalmopathy. This CDR3 contains 13 residues. The germline CDR1 and CDR2 sequences are DFQATT and SNEGSKA (reference sequence). The germline V and J ends were trimmed by 1 base and 6 bases, with 9 bases remaining between them. Stable disease denoted Graves' hyperthyroidism without ophthalmopathy progression within 18 months. Study-level results: Blood shared most expanded thyroid clonotypes above 0.001.

What was amplified from RNA transcripts were TCR beta CDR3 regions. An initial round of RT-PCR targeting the TCR CDR3 relied on the HTBI primer set. TCRdb reprocessed the multiplex PCR reads via MiXCR and lists one record per CDR3 protein. Among approximately 700,000 distinct CDR3 sequences listed, less than 20% were seen once. The sample holds a few counts of this clonotype. What it recognizes is unknown. This chain uses TRBV20-1 with TRBJ2-2; D is uncertain. This TCR was recovered from a man aged 18 to 30 with Graves' hyperthyroidism. The sample taken for sequencing was blood. The CDR3 nucleotides read TGCAGTGCTAGAGCGTCTCGGGCCGGGGAGCTGTTTTTT. Protein product: CSARASRAGELFF.